A selection of T cell receptor beta chains follows, all from one sample in a study of blood T cell repertoires in COVID-19. Some clones are missing from TCRdb's copy, which holds only in-frame ones; the method was immunoSEQ multiplex PCR. The sample has 100,000 to 150,000 clones; roughly 80% are singletons. The sample was peripheral blood. These receptors were obtained from a human donor in a cohort sampled during active COVID-19. Each CDR3 is given with its conserved first and last residue. D genes are given only for firm matches. Clone size, where shown, is once, few, many, or a class for clones that have expanded.

V gene: TRBV30
D gene: .
clone size: .
J gene: TRBJ1-2
CDR3 DNA: TGTGCCTGGAGGGAGGGGTTTGGCTATGGCTACACCTTC
CDR3 protein: CAWREGFGYGYTF

V gene: TRBV10-3
D gene: TRBD2
clone size: .
J gene: TRBJ2-3
CDR3 DNA: TGTGCCATCAGACGCGGACTAGCGGGAGGCACAGATACGCAGTATTTT
CDR3 protein: CAIRRGLAGGTDTQYF

V gene: TRBV18
D gene: .
clone size: few
J gene: TRBJ2-6
CDR3 DNA: TGTGCCAGCTCACCACAGGCAGCCTTAGCCTCTGGGGCCAACGTCCTGACTTTC
CDR3 protein: CASSPQAALASGANVLTF

V gene: TRBV7-8
D gene: .
clone size: .
J gene: TRBJ1-4
CDR3 DNA: TGTGCCAGCAGCTTAGGAGTGAGTGAAAAACTGTTTTTT
CDR3 protein: CASSLGVSEKLFF

V gene: TRBV6-2/TRBV6-3
D gene: TRBD1
clone size: few
J gene: TRBJ2-3
CDR3 DNA: TGTGCCAGCAGTTTCATTCCGCGGACAGGGACCGGAACAGATACGCAGTATTTT
CDR3 protein: CASSFIPRTGTGTDTQYF

V gene: TRBV19
D gene: .
clone size: .
J gene: TRBJ2-2
CDR3 DNA: TGTGCCAGTAGTATACTAGGCTCCTCGAACACCGGGGAGCTGTTTTTT
CDR3 protein: CASSILGSSNTGELFF

V gene: TRBV28
D gene: .
clone size: .
J gene: TRBJ2-5
CDR3 DNA: TGTGCCAGCAGTTTCGGGGGGCGAGAGACCCAGTACTTC
CDR3 protein: CASSFGGRETQYF

V gene: TRBV4-1
D gene: TRBD1
clone size: once
J gene: TRBJ2-5
CDR3 DNA: TGCGCCAGCAGCCAAGAACAGGGGGGTCTCCACCAAGAGACCCAGTACTTC
CDR3 protein: CASSQEQGGLHQETQYF

V gene: TRBV19
D gene: .
clone size: .
J gene: TRBJ2-5
CDR3 DNA: TGTGCCAGTAGTATAGGGGGCCCCCCCCAAGAGACCCAGTACTTC
CDR3 protein: CASSIGGPPQETQYF

V gene: TRBV7-7
D gene: TRBD1
clone size: few
J gene: TRBJ2-1
CDR3 DNA: TGTGCCAGCAGCCCAGGGACAGGGAGGATCCACAATGAGCAGTTCTTC
CDR3 protein: CASSPGTGRIHNEQFF

V gene: TRBV27
D gene: TRBD1
clone size: .
J gene: TRBJ1-6
CDR3 DNA: TGTGCCAGCGGAACAGGGGGGAATTCACCCCTCCACTTT
CDR3 protein: CASGTGGNSPLHF

V gene: TRBV29-1
D gene: TRBD1
clone size: .
J gene: TRBJ2-2
CDR3 DNA: TGCAGCGTTGATAGGGGGCTCCCCGGGGAGCTGTTTTTT
CDR3 protein: CSVDRGLPGELFF

V gene: TRBV18
D gene: TRBD2
clone size: once
J gene: TRBJ2-5
CDR3 DNA: TGTGCCAGCTCACCAGCGGGAGGGCCTGAGACCCAGTACTTC
CDR3 protein: CASSPAGGPETQYF

V gene: TRBV9
D gene: TRBD1
clone size: .
J gene: TRBJ2-2
CDR3 DNA: TGTGCCAGCAGCAACGACAGGGTCGCGAACACCGGGGAGCTGTTTTTT
CDR3 protein: CASSNDRVANTGELFF

V gene: TRBV4-1
D gene: TRBD1
clone size: once
J gene: TRBJ2-3
CDR3 DNA: TGCGCCAGCAGCCGCCCAGGGGGCTCTCCCACAGATACGCAGTATTTT
CDR3 protein: CASSRPGGSPTDTQYF

V gene: TRBV30
D gene: .
clone size: .
J gene: TRBJ2-7
CDR3 DNA: TGTGCCTGGAATGGAGGCGGGCCGTCCACCTACGAGCAGTACTTC
CDR3 protein: CAWNGGGPSTYEQYF

V gene: TRBV3-1/TRBV3-2
D gene: .
clone size: .
J gene: TRBJ1-1
CDR3 DNA: TGTGCCAGCAGCCACCCCTTAGGGAGGGGGACCACTGAAGCTTTCTTT
CDR3 protein: CASSHPLGRGTTEAFF

V gene: TRBV18
D gene: .
clone size: .
J gene: TRBJ2-3
CDR3 DNA: TGTGCCAGCTCAGCCTTTGAGGGAATCGTGGCAGATACGCAGTATTTT
CDR3 protein: CASSAFEGIVADTQYF

V gene: TRBV27
D gene: .
clone size: .
J gene: TRBJ2-3
CDR3 DNA: TGTGCCACCCGATCGGACAGCAGCACAGATACGCAGTATTTT
CDR3 protein: CATRSDSSTDTQYF

V gene: TRBV7-9
D gene: .
clone size: few
J gene: TRBJ1-5
CDR3 DNA: TGTGCCAGCAGCTTAGGGGGGGGATCTCAGCCCCAGCATTTT
CDR3 protein: CASSLGGGSQPQHF

V gene: TRBV4-3
D gene: .
clone size: .
J gene: TRBJ1-6
CDR3 DNA: TGCGCCAGCAGCCAAGAAGTCCGGCGAAGGGGATCTCTCCACTTT
CDR3 protein: CASSQEVRRRGSLHF

V gene: TRBV11-2
D gene: .
clone size: .
J gene: TRBJ1-1
CDR3 DNA: TGTGCCAGCAGCTTAGATACCGTCGGGGAAGCTTTCTTT
CDR3 protein: CASSLDTVGEAFF

V gene: TRBV21-1
D gene: .
clone size: .
J gene: TRBJ1-6
CDR3 DNA: TGTGCCAGCAGCAAACAGGGGCTCCACTCCTATAATTCACCCCTCCACTTT
CDR3 protein: CASSKQGLHSYNSPLHF

V gene: TRBV5-1
D gene: .
clone size: .
J gene: TRBJ1-1
CDR3 DNA: TGCGCCAGCAGCTTGGGACAGACCTCCACTGAAGCTTTCTTT
CDR3 protein: CASSLGQTSTEAFF

V gene: TRBV6-1
D gene: TRBD1
clone size: .
J gene: TRBJ1-4
CDR3 DNA: TGTGCCAGCAGTGATTTACAGGGGGGCGATGAAAAACTGTTTTTT
CDR3 protein: CASSDLQGGDEKLFF

V gene: TRBV29-1
D gene: TRBD1
clone size: .
J gene: TRBJ1-5
CDR3 DNA: TGCAGCGTTGTGGCAGGGGGTGGCAATCAGCCCCAGCATTTT
CDR3 protein: CSVVAGGGNQPQHF